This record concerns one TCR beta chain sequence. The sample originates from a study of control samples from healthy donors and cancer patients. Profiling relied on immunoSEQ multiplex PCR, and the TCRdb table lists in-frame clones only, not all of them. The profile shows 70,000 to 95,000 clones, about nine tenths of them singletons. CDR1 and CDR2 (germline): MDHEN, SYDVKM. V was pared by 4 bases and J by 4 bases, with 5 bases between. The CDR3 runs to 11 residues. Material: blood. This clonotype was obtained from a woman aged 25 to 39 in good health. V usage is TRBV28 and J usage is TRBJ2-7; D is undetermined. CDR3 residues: CASSSEYEQYF. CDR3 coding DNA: TGTGCCAGCAGTTCGGAGTACGAGCAGTACTTC.